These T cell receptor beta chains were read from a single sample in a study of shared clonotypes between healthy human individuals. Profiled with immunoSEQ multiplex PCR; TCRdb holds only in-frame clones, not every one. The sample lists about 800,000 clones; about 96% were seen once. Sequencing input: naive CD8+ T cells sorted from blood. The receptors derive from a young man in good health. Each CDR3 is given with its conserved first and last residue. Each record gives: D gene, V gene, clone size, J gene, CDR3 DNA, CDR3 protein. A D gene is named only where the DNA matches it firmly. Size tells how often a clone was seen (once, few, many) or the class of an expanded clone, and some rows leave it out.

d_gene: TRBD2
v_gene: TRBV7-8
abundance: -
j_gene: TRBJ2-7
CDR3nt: TGTGCCAGCAGCGGGGGAAGCGGGGCGGGACCCCGCGAGCAGTACTTC
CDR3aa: CASSGGSGAGPREQYF

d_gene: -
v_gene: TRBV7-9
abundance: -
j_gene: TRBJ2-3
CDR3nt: TGTGCCAGCAGCTCGGCGGGACACACAGATACGCAGTATTTT
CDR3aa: CASSSAGHTDTQYF

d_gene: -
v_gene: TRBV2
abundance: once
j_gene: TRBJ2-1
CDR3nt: TGTGCCAGCAGTGAAAAGGGGTCTAGCCGCTACAATGAGCAGTTCTTC
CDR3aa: CASSEKGSSRYNEQFF

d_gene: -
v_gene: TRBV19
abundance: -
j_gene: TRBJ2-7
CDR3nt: TGTGCCAGTAGTATTATCGACAGACCCTACGAGCAGTACTTC
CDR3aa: CASSIIDRPYEQYF

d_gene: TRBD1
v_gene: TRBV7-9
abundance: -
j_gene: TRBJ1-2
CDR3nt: TGTGCCAGCAGCTTAGAGTTGGGGACAGGCTATGGCTACACCTTC
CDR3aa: CASSLELGTGYGYTF

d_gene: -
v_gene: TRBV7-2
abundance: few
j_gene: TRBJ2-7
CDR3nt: TGTGCCAGCAGCCTCTCCCCAGGGGACCCCTACGAGCAGTACTTC
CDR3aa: CASSLSPGDPYEQYF

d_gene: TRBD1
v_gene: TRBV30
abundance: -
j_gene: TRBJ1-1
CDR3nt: TGTGCCTGGCAGGGGGCGACTGAAGCTTTCTTT
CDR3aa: CAWQGATEAFF

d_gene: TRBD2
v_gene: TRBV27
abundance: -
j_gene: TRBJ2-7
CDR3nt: TGTGCCAGCAGTTTAAAACTAGCGGGCTTCTACGAGCAGTACTTC
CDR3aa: CASSLKLAGFYEQYF

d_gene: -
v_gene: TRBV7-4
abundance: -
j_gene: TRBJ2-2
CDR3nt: TGTGCCAGCAGCTTAGGAGGGTCCACCGGGGAGCTGTTTTTT
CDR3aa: CASSLGGSTGELFF

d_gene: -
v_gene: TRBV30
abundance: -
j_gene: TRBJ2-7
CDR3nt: TGTGCCTGGAGGGGAGGTGCCTACGAGCAGTACTTC
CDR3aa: CAWRGGAYEQYF

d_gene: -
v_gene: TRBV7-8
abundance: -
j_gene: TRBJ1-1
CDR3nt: TGTGCCAGCAGCTTAGTATCACATCTGAACACTGAAGCTTTCTTT
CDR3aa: CASSLVSHLNTEAFF

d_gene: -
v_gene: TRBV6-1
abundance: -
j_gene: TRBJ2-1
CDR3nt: TGTGCCAGCAGTGAATACCCAGAGCAGTTCTTC
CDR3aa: CASSEYPEQFF

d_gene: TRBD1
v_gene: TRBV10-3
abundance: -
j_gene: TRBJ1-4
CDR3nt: TGTGCCATCAGTGAGTCTCGGACAGGGGGTGAAAAACTGTTTTTT
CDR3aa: CAISESRTGGEKLFF

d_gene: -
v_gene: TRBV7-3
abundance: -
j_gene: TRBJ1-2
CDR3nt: TGTGCCAGCAGCCCGGGGCCGGAGGTCTTCTTCGATGGCTACACCTTC
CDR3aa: CASSPGPEVFFDGYTF

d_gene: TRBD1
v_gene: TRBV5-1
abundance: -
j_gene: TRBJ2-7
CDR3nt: TGCGCCAGCAGCTTAGGGACAGGGGAGCGTAGCGCAATGCGGGAGTACTTC
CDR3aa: CASSLGTGERSAMREYF

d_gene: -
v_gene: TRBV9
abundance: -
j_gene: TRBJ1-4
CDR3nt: TGTGCCAGCAGCGTATCTTGGGCCGTTGAAAAACTGTTTTTT
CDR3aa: CASSVSWAVEKLFF

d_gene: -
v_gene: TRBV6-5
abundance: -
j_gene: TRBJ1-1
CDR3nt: TGTGCCAGCAGTTACTCCGACAGCACTGAAGCTTTCTTT
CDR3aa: CASSYSDSTEAFF

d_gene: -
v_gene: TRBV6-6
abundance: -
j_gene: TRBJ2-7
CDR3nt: TGTGCCAGCAGTTCGCTCAACTCCTACGAGCAGTACTTC
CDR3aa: CASSSLNSYEQYF

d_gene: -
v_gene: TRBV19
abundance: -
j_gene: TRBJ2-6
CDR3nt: TGTGCCAGTAGTATGCCTAAAAGTGGGGCCAACGTCCTGACTTTC
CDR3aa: CASSMPKSGANVLTF

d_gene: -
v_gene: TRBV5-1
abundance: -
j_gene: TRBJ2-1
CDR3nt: TGCGCCAGCAGACGTGGGGGACAAAACAATGAGCAGTTCTTC
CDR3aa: CASRRGGQNNEQFF

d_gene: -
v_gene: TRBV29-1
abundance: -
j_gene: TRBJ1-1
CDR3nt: TGCAGCGCCGAATTTACTATCAAGGGCTATGCTTTCTTT
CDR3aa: CSAEFTIKGYAFF

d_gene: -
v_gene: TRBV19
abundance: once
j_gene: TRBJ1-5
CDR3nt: TGTGCCAGTAGTTCCAACAGGGATAATCAGCCCCAGCATTTT
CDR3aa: CASSSNRDNQPQHF

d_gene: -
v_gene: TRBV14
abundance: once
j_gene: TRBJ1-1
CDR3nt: TGTGCCAGCACCTCAGGAGGACCTGAAGCTTTCTTT
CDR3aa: CASTSGGPEAFF

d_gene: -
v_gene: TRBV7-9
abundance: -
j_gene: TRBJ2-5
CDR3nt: TGTGCCAGCAGCTTACCCATCCAAGAGACCCAGTACTTC
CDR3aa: CASSLPIQETQYF

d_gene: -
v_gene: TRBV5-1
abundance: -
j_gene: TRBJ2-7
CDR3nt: TGCGCCAGCAGCGGGGACTACGAGCAGTACTTC
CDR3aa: CASSGDYEQYF

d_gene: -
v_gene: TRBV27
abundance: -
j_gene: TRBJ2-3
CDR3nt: TGTGCCAGCAGTTTGGTCCCAGATACGCAGTATTTT
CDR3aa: CASSLVPDTQYF

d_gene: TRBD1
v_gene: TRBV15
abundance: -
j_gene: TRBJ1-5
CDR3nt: TGTGCCACCAGCAGAAGGACAGGGGCTCAGCCCCAGCATTTT
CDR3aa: CATSRRTGAQPQHF

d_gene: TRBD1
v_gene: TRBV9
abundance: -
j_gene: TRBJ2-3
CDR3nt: TGTGCCAGCAGCGTTGTTACAGGGGGTACGCAGTATTTT
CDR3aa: CASSVVTGGTQYF

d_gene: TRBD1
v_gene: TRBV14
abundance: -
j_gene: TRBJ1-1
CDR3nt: TGTGCCAGCGTACTGACAGGGATGGCTGAAGCTTTCTTT
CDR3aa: CASVLTGMAEAFF

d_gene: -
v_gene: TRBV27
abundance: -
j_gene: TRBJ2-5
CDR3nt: TGTGCCAGCAGCAGAGGGCGGTACCAAGAGACCCAGTACTTC
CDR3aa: CASSRGRYQETQYF

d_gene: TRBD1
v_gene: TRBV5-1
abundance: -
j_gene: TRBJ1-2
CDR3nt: TGCGCCAGCAGCTTCGGGACAGGGGACTATGGCTACACCTTC
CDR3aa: CASSFGTGDYGYTF

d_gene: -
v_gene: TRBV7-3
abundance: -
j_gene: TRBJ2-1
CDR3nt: TGTGCCAGCAGCTCTGGGGTGAGCAGCTCCTACAATGAGCAGTTCTTC
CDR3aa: CASSSGVSSSYNEQFF

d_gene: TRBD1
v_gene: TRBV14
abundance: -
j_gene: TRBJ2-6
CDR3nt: TGTGCCAGCAGCCGGACAGGGGCAACGCCTGGGGCCAACGTCCTGACTTTC
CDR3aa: CASSRTGATPGANVLTF

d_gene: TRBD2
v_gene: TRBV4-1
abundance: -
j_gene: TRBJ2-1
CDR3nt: TGCGCCAGCAGCCAGGGACTAGCGGGAGGAATGGGGCAGTTCTTC
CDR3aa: CASSQGLAGGMGQFF

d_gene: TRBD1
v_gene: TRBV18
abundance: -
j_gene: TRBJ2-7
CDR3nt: TGTGCCAGCTCACCGGGACAGGGGGTTCACGAGCAGTACTTC
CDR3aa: CASSPGQGVHEQYF

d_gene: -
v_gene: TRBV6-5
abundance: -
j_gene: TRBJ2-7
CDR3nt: TGTGCCAGCAGTATCCCGGGGACACCCTACGAGCAGTACTTC
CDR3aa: CASSIPGTPYEQYF

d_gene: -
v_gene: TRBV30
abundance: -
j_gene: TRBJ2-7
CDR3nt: TGTGCCCTCACCTCCACCGCAGGTGTCTTCGACGAGCAGTACTTC
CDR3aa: CALTSTAGVFDEQYF

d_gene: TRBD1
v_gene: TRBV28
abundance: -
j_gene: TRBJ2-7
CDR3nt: TGTGCCAGCAGTTTCGTGACAGGGTTCGAGCAGTACTTC
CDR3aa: CASSFVTGFEQYF

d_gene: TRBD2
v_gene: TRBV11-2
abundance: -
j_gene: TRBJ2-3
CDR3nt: TGTGCCAGCAGCTCTCTAGCGGGAGGGACAGATACGCAGTATTTT
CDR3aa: CASSSLAGGTDTQYF

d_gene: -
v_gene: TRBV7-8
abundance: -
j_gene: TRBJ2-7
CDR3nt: TGTGCCAGCAGCTTAGGTGCGGGCCTAGGGATCTACGAGCAGTACTTC
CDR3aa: CASSLGAGLGIYEQYF

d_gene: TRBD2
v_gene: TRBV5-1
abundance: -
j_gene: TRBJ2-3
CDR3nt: TGCGCCAGCAGCCCACTGGGACTAGCGGATACTAGCACAGATACGCAGTATTTT
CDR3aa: CASSPLGLADTSTDTQYF

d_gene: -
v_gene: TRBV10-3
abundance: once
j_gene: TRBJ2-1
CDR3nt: TGTGCCATCAGTGAGTCTACGGGACTCTCGGATCATGAGCAGTTCTTC
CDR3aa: CAISESTGLSDHEQFF